This TCR beta chain comes out of a study of long-term antiretroviral therapy in people with HIV. General study findings and limits: ART-treated samples gained diversity yet remained below transplant donor controls. The blood, collected between the mid-2000s and the late 2010s, was possibly taken under older ART regimens.

Version v3.0 of the immunoSEQ assay ran at survey level. Libraries were prepared by immunoSEQ multiplex PCR; TCRdb keeps only in-frame clonotypes and omits some of them. The sample contains about 33,000 clones, around 80% of which appear only once. On this clone: Its antigen is as yet unknown.

The sequence was collected from a woman in her 50s with HIV. The sample consisted of unsorted PBMCs, taken 2 years after starting antiretroviral therapy.

The CDR3 sequence: CASSQGRGGASDTQYF. In nucleotides, the CDR3 is TGCGCCAGCAGCCAAGGCCGGGGGGGCGCCTCAGATACGCAGTATTTT. This chain joins TRBV4-1 and TRBJ2-3, with 8 bases fitting TRBD2. The CDR3 length is 16 residues. CDR1 and CDR2 (germline): MGHRA, YSYEKL. J was trimmed by 4 bases and V by 1 base; bases with no gene match: 7.